This T cell receptor beta chain was sequenced during a study of blood T cell repertoires in COVID-19. Looking at the study overall: The study drew acute and convalescent COVID-19 samples from the United States, Italy and Spain. PBMCs, B-cell-depleted T cells, or T cells provided the cDNA or gDNA that made up the material.

In the original workflow: Nucleated cell number was recorded as an estimate derived from reference gene primer amplification. Sequencing was performed with immunoSEQ multiplex PCR; in TCRdb, only in-frame clones are kept and a portion is missing. D and trimming were read from the DNA, whereas the V and J calls and clone size are those reported in that table. The table lists 220,000 or so clones, roughly four fifths of them singletons. V shed 2 bases and J 9 bases; nucleotides not matched to a gene: 8. CDR1 SGHDN and CDR2 FVKESK come from the germline V gene. CDR3 length: 15 amino acids. This receptor was identified in a woman aged 80 or older with acute or convalescent COVID-19. V is TRBV14 and J is TRBJ2-1, with 9 bases aligning to TRBD2. The sequenced material came from peripheral blood. The CDR3 coding sequence is TGTGCCAGCAGCCAATGGCTAGCGGGAATTAGTGAGCAGTTCTTC. Its protein is CASSQWLAGISEQFF.